A selection of T cell receptor beta chains follows, all from one sample in a study of cytomegalovirus exposure and HLA in healthy donors. The repertoire was sequenced with immunoSEQ multiplex PCR; TCRdb's copy has only in-frame clones and lacks some. Seen here are 60,000 or so clones, 77% observed once, and the top ten hold 3.3%. Sequencing was performed on PBMCs. The origin of the receptors is a woman between 35 and 50 years old in good health and CMV-seropositive. Each CDR3 is given without its conserved first and last residue.

v_call,j_call,cdr3_aa
TRBV30,TRBJ2-7,AWCRSGFDEQY
TRBV18,TRBJ1-1,ASSGQGNTEAF
TRBV5-8,TRBJ1-6,ASSPRTGGNSPLH
TRBV6-5,TRBJ1-2,ASSKNRDSPYGYT
TRBV7-9,TRBJ1-6,ASGDGEINSPLH
TRBV7-6,TRBJ2-5,ASSLPPAGGQETQY
TRBV7-8,.,ASSYPGPGVEQY
TRBV7-2,TRBJ1-3,ASSGWTEQLRNTIY
TRBV2,TRBJ1-2,ASNVGQGLGGYT
TRBV7-2,TRBJ1-5,ASSLLEGWRPQH
TRBV9,TRBJ2-3,ASSPQRGGRSNTQY
TRBV20-1,TRBJ1-3,SASRGNTIY
TRBV5-5,TRBJ2-3,ASSLSLGGTDTQY
TRBV6-1,TRBJ1-1,ASSVFRTGGTEAF
TRBV7-2,TRBJ1-2,ASRTNRANYGYT
TRBV10-3,TRBJ1-3,AISPNSGNTIY
TRBV5-1,TRBJ2-1,ASSSSGGYNEQF
TRBV30,TRBJ1-6,AWRQRRDRVKIVDNSPLH
TRBV28,TRBJ1-2,ASRTSASGDIGYT
TRBV12-5,TRBJ2-7,ASGLGIGEQY
TRBV5-6,TRBJ1-5,ASTRYDSLNQPQH
TRBV6-1,TRBJ2-7,ASSEEGTGGYEQY
TRBV6-1,TRBJ2-3,ASSAYRGDTDTQY
TRBV30,TRBJ1-1,AWSVRGFRAF
TRBV9,TRBJ2-3,ASSVAGLAGADTQY
TRBV7-9,TRBJ1-5,ASSWDRGDQPQH
TRBV7-9,TRBJ2-7,SSSFQRGEQY
TRBV4-1,TRBJ2-7,ASSQAAAGAVYEQY
TRBV7-9,TRBJ1-4,ASSLGLIGGLF
TRBV19,TRBJ1-1,ASKPFGTGSTEAF
TRBV2,TRBJ2-1,ASSAGLHNEQF
TRBV10-1,TRBJ2-1,ASSEKTGTEQF
TRBV19,TRBJ1-2,ASSLTGGYGYT
TRBV2,TRBJ1-2,ASSEAGQGTYGYT
TRBV5-1,TRBJ2-3,ASSPGTKTSGGNPDTQY
TRBV5-4,TRBJ2-3,ASSFTGVGADTQY
TRBV2,TRBJ1-2,ASLFTGGGYT
TRBV30,TRBJ1-5,AWSLTGPQPQH
TRBV5-4,TRBJ2-1,ASSHRLAGGWAEQF
TRBV28,TRBJ2-4,ASKSGIGTTKNIQY
TRBV6-5,TRBJ1-2,ASRTGAYGYT
TRBV5-1,TRBJ2-1,ASSGQREQF
TRBV7-3,TRBJ2-7,ASSSRDSYEQY
TRBV7-2,.,ASSMGGTRAYEQY
TRBV10-3,TRBJ2-7,AISESTSPWYEQY
TRBV6-5,TRBJ1-1,ASRRIRGNTEAF
TRBV4-1,TRBJ2-7,ASPGYEQY
TRBV7-9,TRBJ1-2,ASSPREGLVGYT
TRBV30,TRBJ2-7,AWSTRGYEQY
TRBV7-2,TRBJ1-4,ASSGGILGVVNEKLF
TRBV30,TRBJ1-5,AWSGQNQPQH
TRBV9,TRBJ2-1,ASSPVGSGNEQF
TRBV10-3,TRBJ2-3,AISETSGGLADTQY
TRBV6-6,TRBJ2-5,AGGVETQY
TRBV14,TRBJ2-5,ASSRQAGGTQY
TRBV6-5,TRBJ2-5,ATGIGGDQETQY
TRBV4-1,.,ASSPPGAGSSYEQY